These T cell receptor beta chains were read from a single sample in a study of response to subunit inactivated influenza vaccine. TCRdb reanalysed the RT-PCR reads using MiXCR and keeps one entry per CDR3 protein. The sample holds about half a million distinct CDR3 sequences; roughly 23% are singletons and the top ten take about 1.9%. The specimen was CD4+ T cells sorted from PBMCs, collected less than 6 days after vaccination. The receptors come from a man aged 50-59 years who received an inactivated influenza vaccine. Both conserved end residues are part of each CDR3. The D gene is left open where the match is weak. Clone size is shown for a subset of rows, as once, few, many or a class of expanded clone.

d_call	j_call	clone_size	v_call	cdr3_aa	cdr3_nt
TRBD1	TRBJ2-7	few	TRBV15	CATSRDRGLLEQYF	TGTGCCACCAGCAGGGACAGGGGGTTACTCGAGCAGTACTTC
.	TRBJ2-3	.	TRBV3-1	CASSQDKGGAYTDTQYF	TGTGCCAGCAGCCAAGATAAGGGCGGGGCCTACACAGATACGCAGTATTTT
.	TRBJ2-1	many	TRBV5-1	CASSFSRRLNEQFF	TGCGCCAGCAGCTTTTCCAGGCGTTTGAATGAGCAGTTCTTC
TRBD2	TRBJ2-1	.	TRBV12-3/TRBV12-4	CASTLAGTYNEQFF	TGTGCCAGCACCCTAGCGGGAACTTACAATGAGCAGTTCTTC
TRBD2	TRBJ2-5	few	TRBV10-3	CAISTRTSGGRGETQYF	TGTGCCATCAGCACCCGGACTAGCGGGGGGAGGGGAGAGACCCAGTACTTC
.	TRBJ2-7	few	TRBV12-3/TRBV12-4	CASTAQNEQYF	TGTGCCAGCACCGCTCAGAACGAGCAGTACTTC
.	TRBJ2-3	.	TRBV9	CASSVGGWDTQYF	TGTGCCAGCAGCGTAGGTGGCTGGGATACGCAGTATTTT
.	TRBJ2-7	.	TRBV6-5	CASSYSSRSYEQYF	TGTGCCAGCAGTTACTCCTCAAGATCCTACGAGCAGTACTTC
.	TRBJ2-5	.	TRBV7-9	CASSSRIGETQYF	TGTGCCAGCAGCTCTAGAATAGGGGAGACCCAGTACTTC
.	TRBJ2-5	.	TRBV7-7	CASSMDRQETQYF	TGTGCTAGCAGCATGGACAGACAAGAGACCCAGTACTTC
TRBD1	TRBJ1-2	few	TRBV6-2/TRBV6-3	CASGEWTGYGYTF	TGTGCCAGCGGCGAATGGACAGGGTATGGCTACACCTTC
TRBD1	TRBJ2-3	few	TRBV10-3	CAIGGAGGTDTQYF	TGTGCCATCGGGGGTGCAGGGGGAACAGATACGCAGTATTTT
.	TRBJ1-5	few	TRBV28	CASSLRGFANQPQHF	TGTGCCAGCAGTTTAAGGGGGTTTGCCAATCAGCCCCAGCATTTT
TRBD2	TRBJ2-1	few	TRBV20-1	CSAESGTMYNEQFF	TGCAGTGCAGAATCCGGGACTATGTACAATGAGCAGTTCTTC
.	TRBJ1-3	few	TRBV7-2	CASSPRVASGNTIYF	TGTGCCAGCTCTCCCAGGGTCGCCTCTGGAAACACCATATATTTT
TRBD2	TRBJ2-5	.	TRBV7-9	CASSLSSGYQETQYF	TGTGCCAGCAGCTTATCTAGCGGGTACCAAGAGACCCAGTACTTC
TRBD1	TRBJ2-7	.	TRBV19	CASSIGQGRYEQYF	TGTGCCAGTAGTATCGGACAGGGGAGATACGAGCAGTACTTC
.	TRBJ1-1	few	TRBV29-1	CSVSPRGNTEAFF	TGCAGCGTTTCTCCGCGGGGGAACACTGAAGCTTTCTTT
.	TRBJ2-1	many	TRBV29-1	CSVEGYLWGESSYNEQFF	TGCAGCGTTGAAGGATACCTCTGGGGGGAAAGCTCCTACAATGAGCAGTTCTTC
.	TRBJ2-2	.	TRBV5-1	CASSSGPHTGELFF	TGCGCCAGCAGCTCCGGGCCTCACACCGGGGAGCTGTTTTTT
.	TRBJ2-2	few	TRBV4-3	CASSQEDTSNTGELFF	TGCGCCAGCAGCCAAGAGGACACGTCGAACACCGGGGAGCTGTTTTTT
.	TRBJ1-1	few	TRBV6-5	CASSYSKGGGAFF	TGTGCCAGCAGTTACTCGAAAGGCGGAGGAGCTTTCTTT
.	TRBJ2-7	.	TRBV5-1	CASSFTASYEQYF	TGCGCCAGCAGCTTTACGGCTTCCTACGAGCAGTACTTC
.	TRBJ2-7	few	TRBV11-2	CASGGAYEQYF	TGTGCCAGCGGTGGAGCTTACGAGCAGTACTTC
.	TRBJ2-7	.	TRBV24-1	CATSDTGIYEQYF	TGTGCCACCAGTGACACAGGGATCTACGAGCAGTACTTC
TRBD2	TRBJ2-2	few	TRBV12-3/TRBV12-4	CASSRERGPWGELFF	TGTGCCAGCAGCCGAGAGCGGGGTCCCTGGGGGGAGCTGTTTTTT
TRBD1	TRBJ2-7	few	TRBV4-3	CASSRRTGSYEQYF	TGCGCCAGCAGCCGACGGACAGGCTCCTACGAGCAGTACTTC
.	TRBJ2-3	.	TRBV12-3/TRBV12-4	CASSRGITDTQYF	TGTGCCAGCAGTCGGGGTATAACAGATACGCAGTATTTT
.	TRBJ1-6	.	TRBV4-2	CASSPGVDSPLHF	TGTGCCAGCAGCCCAGGGGTGGATTCACCCCTCCACTTT
TRBD1	TRBJ1-2	.	TRBV13	CASSSGQGEFMNDGYTF	TGTGCCAGCAGCTCGGGACAGGGAGAATTCATGAACGATGGCTACACCTTC
.	TRBJ1-5	.	TRBV28	CASSWGPNQPQHF	TGTGCCAGCAGTTGGGGTCCCAATCAGCCCCAGCATTTT
.	TRBJ1-5	.	TRBV20-1	CSARDLVSGQPQHF	TGCAGTGCTAGAGATCTGGTATCCGGCCAGCCCCAGCATTTT
.	TRBJ2-2	.	TRBV6-2/TRBV6-3	CASSYSPVKWWNTGELFF	TGTGCCAGCAGTTACTCGCCCGTGAAATGGTGGAACACCGGGGAGCTGTTTTTT
.	TRBJ2-2	.	TRBV25-1	CATAGTYTGELFF	TGTGCCACCGCCGGGACCTACACCGGGGAGCTGTTTTTT
TRBD1	TRBJ1-5	few	TRBV20-1	CSAGTGDSNQPQHF	TGCAGTGCTGGGACAGGGGATAGCAATCAGCCCCAGCATTTT
TRBD1	TRBJ2-7	.	TRBV6-1	CASKGQGRSYEQYF	TGTGCCAGCAAAGGACAGGGAAGGTCCTACGAGCAGTACTTC
.	TRBJ2-5	.	TRBV29-1	CSVVGRLRETQYF	TGCAGCGTTGTTGGTCGCCTCAGGGAGACCCAGTACTTC
.	TRBJ2-1	.	TRBV6-1	CASSDRGWNVGDNEQFF	TGTGCCAGCAGTGACCGCGGATGGAACGTTGGAGACAATGAGCAGTTCTTC
.	TRBJ2-3	.	TRBV4-1	CASSPFGTLDTQYF	TGCGCCAGCAGCCCCTTTGGGACCTTGGATACGCAGTATTTT
.	TRBJ2-3	few	TRBV5-1	CASKLRSRTDTQYF	TGCGCCAGCAAGCTTCGGAGCCGCACAGATACGCAGTATTTT
TRBD2	TRBJ2-1	.	TRBV7-2	CASSLSRGIGVDEQFF	TGTGCCAGCAGCTTATCGCGGGGGATAGGTGTCGATGAGCAGTTCTTC
TRBD1	TRBJ1-5	.	TRBV7-9	CASSLVTGGAGQPQHF	TGTGCCAGCAGCTTAGTTACAGGGGGCGCGGGTCAGCCCCAGCATTTT
.	TRBJ2-3	.	TRBV2	CASSVLGVGDTQYF	TGTGCCAGCAGTGTTCTGGGGGTGGGAGATACGCAGTATTTT
.	TRBJ2-3	.	TRBV7-2	CASSTRTNTQYF	TGTGCCAGCAGCACTCGGACGAATACGCAGTATTTT
TRBD1	TRBJ2-3	.	TRBV10-3	CAISPGTGPALDTQYF	TGTGCCATCAGTCCCGGGACAGGACCAGCCCTCGATACGCAGTATTTT
.	TRBJ2-2	.	TRBV11-2	CASSFFAGTGELFF	TGTGCCAGCAGCTTCTTCGCTGGCACCGGGGAGCTGTTTTTT
.	TRBJ2-7	few	TRBV4-3	CASSQIIGASEQYF	TGCGCCAGCAGCCAAATTATAGGGGCATCCGAGCAGTACTTC